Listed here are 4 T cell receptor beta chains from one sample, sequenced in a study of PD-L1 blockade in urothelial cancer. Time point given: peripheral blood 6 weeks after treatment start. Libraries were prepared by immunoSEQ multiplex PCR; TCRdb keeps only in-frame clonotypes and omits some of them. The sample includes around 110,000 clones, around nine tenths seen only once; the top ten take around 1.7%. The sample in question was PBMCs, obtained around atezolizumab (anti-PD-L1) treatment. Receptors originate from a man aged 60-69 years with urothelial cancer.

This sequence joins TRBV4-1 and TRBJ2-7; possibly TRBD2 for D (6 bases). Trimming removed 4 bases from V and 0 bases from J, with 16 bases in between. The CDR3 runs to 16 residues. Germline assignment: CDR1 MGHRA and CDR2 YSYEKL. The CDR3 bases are TGCGCCAGCAGCCCCCATCTTGGGCGGGGCTCCTACGAGCAGTACTTC. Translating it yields CASSPHLGRGSYEQYF.

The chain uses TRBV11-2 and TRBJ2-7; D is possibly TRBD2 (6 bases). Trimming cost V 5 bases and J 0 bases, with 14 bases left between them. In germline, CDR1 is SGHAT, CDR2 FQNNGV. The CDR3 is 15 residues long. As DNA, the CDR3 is TGTGCCAGCAGCCCCCCGGGAGCTCTCTCCTACGAGCAGTACTTC. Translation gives CASSPPGALSYEQYF.

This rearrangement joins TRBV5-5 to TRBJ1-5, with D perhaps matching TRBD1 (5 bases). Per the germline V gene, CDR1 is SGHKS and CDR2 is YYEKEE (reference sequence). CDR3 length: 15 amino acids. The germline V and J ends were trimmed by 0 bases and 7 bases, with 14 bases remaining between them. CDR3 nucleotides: TGTGCCAGCAGCTTGGCCAGGGTCGTAGGGCAGCCCCAGCATTTT. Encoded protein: CASSLARVVGQPQHF.

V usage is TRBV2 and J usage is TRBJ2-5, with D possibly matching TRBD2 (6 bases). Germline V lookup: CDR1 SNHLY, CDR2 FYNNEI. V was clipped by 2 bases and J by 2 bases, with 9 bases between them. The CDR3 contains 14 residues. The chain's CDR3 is CASSEFGGQETQYF. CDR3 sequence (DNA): TGTGCCAGCAGTGAATTCGGGGGACAAGAGACCCAGTACTTC. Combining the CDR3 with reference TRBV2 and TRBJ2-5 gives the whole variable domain EPEVTQTPSHQVTQMGQEVILRCVPISNHLYFYWYRQILGQKVEFLVSFYNNEISEKSEIFDDQFSVERPDGSNFTLKIRSTKLEDSAMYFCASSEFGGQETQYFGPGTRLLVL.